The 29 T cell receptor beta chains presented below share a single source sample, sequenced in a study of T cells after yellow fever vaccination. TCRdb passed the 5' RACE reads through MiXCR, listing each CDR3 protein once. This table holds 500,000 to 650,000 distinct CDR3 sequences, 13% found once. The source was PBMCs, collected on the day of the yellow fever booster vaccination. Every receptor here comes from a man younger than 45 who received the YFV17D yellow fever vaccine.

The sample holds a few counts of this clonotype. This rearrangement joins TRBV27 to TRBJ2-7; the D gene is possibly TRBD2 (5 bases). Trimming pared 5 bases from V and 0 bases from J, leaving 14 bases between. This CDR3 has 15 amino acids. Germline CDR1 and CDR2: MNHEY and SMNVEV (reference sequence). Here the CDR3 reads CASSRLAGRSYEQYF. As DNA, the CDR3 is TGTGCCAGCAGTCGCCTGGCGGGCCGCTCCTACGAGCAGTACTTC.

The V and J genes are TRBV28 and TRBJ2-7; 7 positions match TRBD1. The trim removed 6 bases at V and 2 bases at J, leaving 19 bases unmatched. The CDR3 consists of 18 residues. The germline gives CDR1 MDHEN, CDR2 SYDVKM. The CDR3 sequence: CASSAYLGPRGPTYEQYF. CDR3 nucleotides: TGTGCCAGCAGCGCATACCTTGGGCCTAGGGGGCCTACCTACGAGCAGTACTTC.

The chain is built from TRBV7-2 and TRBJ2-1; 11 nucleotides line up with TRBD2. Losses at the gene ends were 3 bases for V and 8 bases for J; bases not matched to a gene: 6. Germline values: CDR1 SGHTA, CDR2 FQGNSA. This CDR3 spans 15 amino acids. As DNA, the CDR3 is TGTGCCAGCAGCTTCGTACCGGGACTAGCGGATGAGCAGTTCTTC. It specifies CASSFVPGLADEQFF.

This clonotype was detected only a few times. This chain joins TRBV20-1 and TRBJ2-7; possible D gene TRBD2, 6 bases. CDR3 size: 15 residues. Germline assignment: CDR1 DFQATT and CDR2 SNEGSKA (reference sequence). With 4 bases removed from V and 0 bases from J, the gap between germline ends came to 16 bases. The CDR3 is CSATSRDGSSYEQYF. The CDR3 coding sequence is TGCAGTGCTACAAGCCGGGACGGGAGCTCCTACGAGCAGTACTTC.

The genes are TRBV7-8 and TRBJ2-5; TRBD2 matches at 9 bases. Germline V gene sequence: CDR1 SGHVS, CDR2 FQNEAQ. There are 15 residues in the CDR3. With V trimmed by 5 bases and J by 4 bases, 8 bases remained unmatched. CDR3: CASSRVLAGRETQYF. CDR3 coding DNA: TGTGCCAGCAGCCGGGTACTAGCGGGTAGAGAGACCCAGTACTTC. Using reference TRBV7-8 and TRBJ2-5 for the parts outside the CDR3, the full variable domain is GAGVSQSPRYKVAKRGQDVALRCDPISGHVSLFWYQQALGQGPEFLTYFQNEAQLDKSGLPSDRFFAERPEGSVSTLKIQRTQQEDSAVYLCASSRVLAGRETQYFGPGTRLLVL.

In its sample, this clonotype was seen a few times. The rearrangement joins TRBV7-2 to TRBJ2-3; 7 bases are shared with TRBD2. CDR3 length: 15 residues. V was clipped by 4 bases and J by 0 bases; unmatched bases: 4. The germline V gene encodes CDR1 SGHTA and CDR2 FQGNSA. This CDR3 reads CASSSVGLSTDTQYF. DNA for the CDR3: TGTGCCAGCAGCTCTGTGGGACTAAGCACAGATACGCAGTATTTT.

This clonotype was recorded once. The chain employs TRBV5-1 and TRBJ2-7, with TRBD2 as a possible D gene (6 bases). The germline V and J ends were trimmed by 4 bases and 6 bases, with 23 bases remaining between them. The V gene's germline CDR1 is SGHRS and CDR2 YFSETQ. This CDR3 has 16 residues. This CDR3 reads CASSPAADGSGSEQYF. The CDR3 region has the DNA TGCGCCAGCAGCCCCGCGGCGGACGGGAGTGGATCCGAGCAGTACTTC. Based on the CDR3 plus reference TRBV5-1 and TRBJ2-7, the full variable domain is KAGVTQTPRYLIKTRGQQVTLSCSPISGHRSVSWYQQTPGQGLQFLFEYFSETQRNKGNFPGRFSGRQFSNSRSEMNVSTLELGDSALYLCASSPAADGSGSEQYFGPGTRLTVT.

V and J are TRBV20-1 and TRBJ2-7; 8 positions match TRBD1. This CDR3 region has 15 residues. Germline lookup yields CDR1 DFQATT and CDR2 SNEGSKA (reference sequence). The J segment lost 3 bases and the V segment lost 6 bases, leaving 13 bases of the junction unmatched. In DNA, the CDR3 is TGCAGTGCCACCCCCCCTCAGGGGGCACTCTACGAGCAGTACTTC. Protein: CSATPPQGALYEQYF.

This rearrangement joins TRBV5-1 to TRBJ2-3, with a possible D match to TRBD2 (6 bases). There are 14 residues in the CDR3. Germline V gene data show CDR1 as SGHRS and CDR2 as YFSETQ. The V end lost 6 bases, the J end lost 4 bases, and 15 bases lay between the germline ends. The chain's CDR3 is CASKRTGESDTQYF. The CDR3 DNA reads TGCGCCAGCAAAAGAACGGGGGAATCAGATACGCAGTATTTT.

The rearrangement links TRBV3-1 to TRBJ2-2, with TRBD2 as a possible D gene (6 bases). Trimming cost V 4 bases and J 4 bases, with 16 bases left between them. The germline CDR1 and CDR2 sequences are LGHDT and YNNKEL (reference sequence). The CDR3 sequence is 16 residues long. The CDR3, as DNA: TGTGCCAGCAGCCCGGGTGGGGGGAAGATCACCGGGGAGCTGTTTTTT. Its protein is CASSPGGGKITGELFF.

This clonotype was found a few times. The V and J genes are TRBV29-1 and TRBJ2-7; the match to TRBD2 covers 10 bases. The CDR3 extends over 13 amino acids. V lost 4 bases, J lost 4 bases, and 4 bases stayed unmatched. The germline V gene encodes CDR1 SQVTM and CDR2 ANQGSEA. This chain's CDR3 is CSVVRTSGYEQYF. CDR3 DNA: TGCAGCGTTGTTAGGACTAGCGGTTACGAGCAGTACTTC.

This sequence joins TRBV5-1 and TRBJ2-1, with TRBD2 matching 7 bases. J was trimmed by 8 bases and V by 4 bases; bases with no gene match: 6. Germline V gives CDR1 SGHRS, CDR2 YFSETQ. This CDR3 comprises 13 residues. In DNA, the CDR3 is TGCGCCAGCAGCCCGATGGGGGGGTATGAGCAGTTCTTC. Protein product: CASSPMGGYEQFF.

This clonotype was seen a few times. V gene TRBV9 combines with J gene TRBJ2-7; a weak D match, TRBD2 (6 bases). This CDR3 region has 14 residues. V was shortened by 2 bases and J by 0 bases, with 9 bases between the two germline ends. CDR1 and CDR2 (germline): SGDLS, YYNGEE. CDR3 DNA: TGTGCCAGCAGCGTCGGGAGCCACTCCTACGAGCAGTACTTC. This encodes CASSVGSHSYEQYF. The full variable domain, completed using reference TRBV9 and TRBJ2-7, is DSGVTQTPKHLITATGQRVTLRCSPRSGDLSVYWYQQSLDQGLQFLIQYYNGEERAKGNILERFSAQQFPDLHSELNLSSLELGDSALYFCASSVGSHSYEQYFGPGTRLTVT.

Details on this clonotype: At one end, the junction sequence differs from germline, possibly due to a read error. The chain combines TRBV3-1 with TRBJ2-7; D is possibly TRBD1 (6 bases). This CDR3 contains 13 residues. Per the germline V gene, CDR1 is LGHDT and CDR2 is YNNKEL (reference sequence). The CDR3 sequence is CASSFTPDRIRDF. For the CDR3, the DNA is TGTGCCAGCAGCTTTACCCCCGACAGGATAAGAGACTTC.

This clonotype has at least ten counts. The rearrangement joins TRBV7-2 to TRBJ2-7; D possibly corresponds to TRBD2 (6 bases). Per the germline V gene, CDR1 is SGHTA and CDR2 is FQGNSA. There are 17 residues in the CDR3. V was shortened by 0 bases and J by 0 bases, with 15 bases between the two germline ends. CDR3: CASSLAGGRRSSYEQYF. Here the CDR3 DNA reads TGTGCCAGCAGCTTAGCCGGGGGACGTAGGAGCTCCTACGAGCAGTACTTC.

The V gene is TRBV7-9, the J gene TRBJ2-5, with D unclear. The V and J ends lost 1 base and 2 bases respectively, with 8 bases between them. Germline V CDR1 and CDR2: SEHNR, FQNEAQ (reference sequence). The CDR3 loop spans 14 amino acids. The CDR3 nucleotides are TGTGCCAGCAGCTTAGGTTTTGGACAAGAGACCCAGTACTTC. Translated: CASSLGFGQETQYF. The full variable domain, in which reference TRBV7-9 and TRBJ2-5 provide the parts outside the CDR3, is DTGVSQNPRHKITKRGQNVTFRCDPISEHNRLYWYRQTLGQGPEFLTYFQNEAQLEKSRLLSDRFSAERPKGSFSTLEIQRTEQGDSAMYLCASSLGFGQETQYFGPGTRLLVL.

This chain joins TRBV4-1 and TRBJ2-1, with 8 bases identical to TRBD2. This CDR3 has 18 amino acids. The germline CDR1 and CDR2 sequences are MGHRA and YSYEKL. V trimming: 2 bases; J trimming: 6 bases; junction bases outside the gene matches: 15. The CDR3 is CASSQRPEASGPFNEQFF. In nucleotides, the CDR3 is TGCGCCAGCAGCCAACGACCTGAAGCTAGCGGGCCCTTCAATGAGCAGTTCTTC.

V gene TRBV19 combines with J gene TRBJ1-4, with 7 positions matching TRBD1. The CDR3 is 15 amino acids. The junction had 8 bases not matched to a gene; V was cut back by 4 bases and J by 6 bases. The germline V gene has CDR1 LNHDA and CDR2 SQIVND (reference sequence). The CDR3 is CASSTPDRVYEKLFF. DNA for the CDR3: TGTGCCAGTAGTACTCCAGACAGGGTCTATGAAAAACTGTTTTTT.

This chain connects TRBV18 to TRBJ2-1; D might be TRBD2 (6 bases). In germline, CDR1 is KGHSH, CDR2 LQKENI. Trimming left V 1 base short and J 16 bases short, with 14 bases between. This CDR3 comprises 12 residues. The CDR3 reads CASSPLWAGFFF. CDR3 DNA: TGTGCCAGCTCACCACTCTGGGCGGGGTTTTTCTTC. Full variable domain (remainder filled in from reference TRBV18 and TRBJ2-1): NAGVMQNPRHLVRRRGQEARLRCSPMKGHSHVYWYRQLPEEGLKFMVYLQKENIIDESGMPKERFSAEFPKEGPSILRIQQVVRGDSAAYFCASSPLWAGFFFGPGTRLTVL.

The table lists this clonotype with many counts. The germline gene is not matched at one end of the junction; a read error may be the cause. The rearrangement links TRBV7-7 to TRBJ1-4, with D tentatively TRBD1 (6 bases). Looked up from germline, CDR1 is SSHAT and CDR2 is FNYEAQ (reference sequence). The CDR3 is 15 residues long. CDR3 nucleotide sequence: TGTGCTAGCAGCTTATCACAGGGATCTAATGAAAAACTGTTTTTT. Translation: CASSLSQGSNEKLFF.

V gene TRBV6-2 or TRBV6-3 combines with J gene TRBJ1-5, with D unclear. This CDR3 is 13 amino acids long. Germline lookup yields CDR1 MNHEY and CDR2 SVGEGT. Trimming stripped 0 bases from V and 6 bases from J, with 6 bases between. The CDR3 loop reads CASSYSKGQPQHF. The CDR3 bases are TGTGCCAGCAGTTACTCGAAGGGTCAGCCCCAGCATTTT.

This clonotype has a handful of counts. V gene TRBV7-3 combines with J gene TRBJ2-1, with TRBD2 matching over 8 bases. Germline loops: CDR1 SGHTA, CDR2 FQGTGA. The CDR3 is 14 amino acids. Losses at the gene ends were 5 bases for V and 8 bases for J; bases not matched to a gene: 8. The CDR3 here is CASSMSGRGDEQFF. The CDR3 bases are TGTGCCAGCAGCATGAGCGGGAGAGGAGATGAGCAGTTCTTC.

The chain recombines TRBV5-1 with TRBJ1-1; 9 nucleotides match TRBD1. CDR1 is SGHRS, CDR2 YFSETQ, per germline. V dropped 6 bases and J dropped 1; count of bases not matched to a gene: 7. CDR3 length: 15 amino acids. This CDR3 reads CASTEQGAGNTEAFF. CDR3 in DNA: TGCGCCAGCACTGAACAGGGGGCGGGGAACACTGAAGCTTTCTTT.

The V gene is TRBV20-1, the J gene TRBJ1-2, with a tentative D call TRBD1 (5 bases). This CDR3 comprises 13 residues. Germline lookup yields CDR1 DFQATT and CDR2 SNEGSKA (reference sequence). The V and J ends lost 6 bases and 0 bases respectively, with 11 bases between them. The CDR3, as DNA: TGCAGTGCCCGGGACCCAGCTAACTATGGCTACACCTTC. Its translation: CSARDPANYGYTF.

This chain connects TRBV4-3 to TRBJ1-2; 8 nucleotides line up with TRBD1. Germline V gives CDR1 LGHNA, CDR2 YSLEER. The CDR3 consists of 16 residues. J was trimmed by 3 bases and V by 3 bases; bases with no gene match: 9. This CDR3 is CASSHYPGQADYGYTF. CDR3 bases: TGCGCCAGCAGCCACTACCCGGGACAGGCAGACTATGGCTACACCTTC.

The V gene is TRBV20-1, the J gene TRBJ1-1, with 10 bases identical to TRBD1. After removal of 2 bases from V and 6 bases from J, the junction contained 3 bases not matched to a gene. CDR1 and CDR2 from the germline V gene are DFQATT and SNEGSKA (reference sequence). The CDR3 runs to 13 residues. As DNA, the CDR3 is TGCAGTGCTAGAAGACAGGGGGCGGCTGAAGCTTTCTTT. Protein sequence: CSARRQGAAEAFF.

The V and J genes are TRBV19 and TRBJ2-7; TRBD2 matches 12 bases. Trimming at V came to 3 bases and at J to 6 bases, leaving 6 bases not matched to a gene. This CDR3 spans 15 amino acids. Germline loops: CDR1 LNHDA, CDR2 SQIVND (reference sequence). The CDR3 DNA reads as TGTGCCAGTAGTATCGCTAGCGGGAGGGCAGGCGAGCAGTACTTC. It yields the protein CASSIASGRAGEQYF.

The CDR3 nucleotides are TGTGCCAGCAGCTATGGACTTTTCTACAATGAGCAGTTCTTC. It encodes CASSYGLFYNEQFF. The V gene is TRBV11-2, the J gene TRBJ2-1; weak D call: TRBD2 (5 bases). The CDR3 has 14 amino acids. Germline V gene lookup returns CDR1 SGHAT and CDR2 FQNNGV. V lost 4 bases to trimming and J lost 3 bases, with 10 bases between them.

This clonotype has a handful of counts. The V call is TRBV6-5, the J call TRBJ2-2; the match to TRBD1 covers 7 bases. The CDR3 contains 14 residues. Germline CDR1 and CDR2: MNHEY and SVGAGI. The J segment lost 1 base and the V segment lost 6 bases, leaving 2 bases of the junction unmatched. The CDR3 reads CASSYRGNTGELFF. DNA of the CDR3: TGTGCCAGCAGCTACAGGGGGAACACCGGGGAGCTGTTTTTT.